The rows below give T cell receptor beta chains drawn from one sample of a study of T-cell reconstitution after alpha-beta-depleted transplantation in children. Using its own MiXCR run on the PCR reads, TCRdb lists one record per CDR3 protein. The sample carries 70,000 to 100,000 distinct CDR3 sequences, over 9% recorded once. The material was PBMCs from the stem cell graft donor, obtained from the stem cell graft. The source of these receptors is a human donor who donated a stem cell graft to a child with inherited bone marrow failure. The CDR3 runs from the conserved cysteine through the conserved F or W. The D gene is left open where the match is weak. Part of the rows lack a size; the others show once, few, many or a class for expanded clones.

v_gene: TRBV5-1
abundance: NA
d_gene: TRBD2
j_gene: TRBJ2-7
CDR3aa: CASSLLGGGEQYF
CDR3nt: TGCGCCAGCAGCTTGCTGGGGGGGGGCGAGCAGTACTTC

v_gene: TRBV28
abundance: many
d_gene: NA
j_gene: TRBJ1-5
CDR3aa: CASSLLEQFSNQPQHF
CDR3nt: TGTGCCAGCAGTTTATTGGAACAGTTTAGCAATCAGCCCCAGCATTTT

v_gene: TRBV4-2
abundance: many
d_gene: TRBD1
j_gene: TRBJ2-7
CDR3aa: CASSQGTGRYEQYF
CDR3nt: TGTGCCAGCAGCCAAGGGACAGGGAGGTACGAGCAGTACTTC

v_gene: TRBV29-1
abundance: NA
d_gene: TRBD1
j_gene: TRBJ2-2
CDR3aa: CSAEGQGVPGELFF
CDR3nt: TGCAGCGCCGAAGGACAGGGGGTCCCCGGGGAGCTGTTTTTT

v_gene: TRBV29-1
abundance: many
d_gene: NA
j_gene: TRBJ1-1
CDR3aa: CSARRGTTEAFF
CDR3nt: TGCAGCGCTAGACGGGGGACGACTGAAGCTTTCTTT

v_gene: TRBV6-2/TRBV6-3
abundance: NA
d_gene: NA
j_gene: TRBJ2-7
CDR3aa: CASSYSTGAEQYF
CDR3nt: TGTGCCAGCAGTTACTCGACGGGAGCCGAGCAGTACTTC

v_gene: TRBV19
abundance: NA
d_gene: TRBD2
j_gene: TRBJ2-7
CDR3aa: CASSIQTSDHEQYF
CDR3nt: TGTGCCAGTAGTATCCAGACTAGCGACCACGAGCAGTACTTC

v_gene: TRBV11-2
abundance: many
d_gene: NA
j_gene: TRBJ2-3
CDR3aa: CASSLDRDDTQYF
CDR3nt: TGTGCCAGCAGCTTAGACCGGGACGATACGCAGTATTTT

v_gene: TRBV3-1
abundance: many
d_gene: TRBD1
j_gene: TRBJ1-5
CDR3aa: CASSHRQGSQHF
CDR3nt: TGTGCCAGCAGCCATAGACAGGGCTCCCAGCATTTT

v_gene: TRBV7-2
abundance: many
d_gene: NA
j_gene: TRBJ2-3
CDR3aa: CASSLVGSTDTQYF
CDR3nt: TGTGCCAGCAGCTTAGTAGGGAGCACAGATACGCAGTATTTT

v_gene: TRBV20-1
abundance: many
d_gene: TRBD2
j_gene: TRBJ2-1
CDR3aa: CSARTEGLAGRGEQFF
CDR3nt: TGCAGTGCTAGAACGGAGGGACTAGCGGGAAGGGGTGAGCAGTTCTTC

v_gene: TRBV6-5
abundance: few
d_gene: TRBD1
j_gene: TRBJ2-6
CDR3aa: CASSYSMGTGPPGANVLTF
CDR3nt: TGTGCCAGCAGTTACTCGATGGGGACAGGGCCACCTGGGGCCAACGTCCTGACTTTC

v_gene: TRBV5-5
abundance: many
d_gene: NA
j_gene: TRBJ1-4
CDR3aa: CASSLDLRPTTNEKLFF
CDR3nt: TGTGCCAGCAGCTTGGATCTCCGACCTACAACTAATGAAAAACTGTTTTTT

v_gene: TRBV19
abundance: many
d_gene: NA
j_gene: TRBJ2-1
CDR3aa: CASKVAVVSYNEQFF
CDR3nt: TGTGCCAGTAAGGTAGCGGTGGTTTCCTACAATGAGCAGTTCTTC

v_gene: TRBV7-9
abundance: many
d_gene: TRBD1
j_gene: TRBJ2-4
CDR3aa: CASSLRQGGIQYF
CDR3nt: TGTGCCAGCAGCCTACGACAGGGCGGTATTCAGTACTTC

v_gene: TRBV6-2/TRBV6-3
abundance: NA
d_gene: NA
j_gene: TRBJ1-1
CDR3aa: CASITYLGTEAFF
CDR3nt: TGTGCCAGCATTACGTACCTGGGCACTGAAGCTTTCTTT

v_gene: TRBV4-3
abundance: many
d_gene: TRBD2
j_gene: TRBJ2-2
CDR3aa: CASSQEEVAGVVNTGELFF
CDR3nt: TGCGCCAGCAGCCAAGAGGAGGTAGCGGGAGTAGTTAACACCGGGGAGCTGTTTTTT